This TCR beta chain was sequenced during a study of identical twins. General study results and limits: Beta out-of-frame sequences showed weaker excess twin sharing. Conclusions came from cross-sectional statistical analysis, not from following the same donors.

This clonotype was seen more than once but under ten times. Its antigen remains unidentified. At one end the junction does not follow the germline gene, possibly because of a read error. The CDR3 extends over 12 amino acids. CDR1 DFQATT and CDR2 SNEGSKA come from the germline V gene (reference sequence). Template switching created a universal primer site, and the cDNA included unique molecular identifiers. Using its own MiXCR run on the 5' RACE reads, TCRdb lists one record per CDR3 protein. The sample includes under 250,000 distinct CDR3 sequences, about 13% of them seen just once. The same data also contributed to another study, on yellow fever vaccine responses in identical twins.

Source material: memory (CD45RO+) T cells sorted from blood. The clonotype comes from a woman aged 18 to 35 in good health. J is TRBJ2-3 and V is TRBV20-1; D is unclear. This CDR3 reads CSASVSRDTQYF. CDR3 coding DNA: TGCAGTGCTAGCGTCAGCAGAGATACGCAGTATTTT.